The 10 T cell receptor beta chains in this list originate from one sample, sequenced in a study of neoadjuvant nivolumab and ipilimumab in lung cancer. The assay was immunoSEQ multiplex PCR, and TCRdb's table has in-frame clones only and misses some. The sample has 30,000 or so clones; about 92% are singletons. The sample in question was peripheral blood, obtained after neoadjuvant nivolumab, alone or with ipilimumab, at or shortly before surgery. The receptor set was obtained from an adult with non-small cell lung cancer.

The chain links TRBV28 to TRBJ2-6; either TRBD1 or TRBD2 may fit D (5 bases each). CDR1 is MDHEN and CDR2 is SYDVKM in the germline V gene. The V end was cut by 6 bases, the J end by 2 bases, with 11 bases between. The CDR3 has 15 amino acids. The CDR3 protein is CASSPVGAGANVLTF. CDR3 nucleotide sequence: TGTGCCAGCAGCCCCGTGGGGGCTGGGGCCAACGTCCTGACTTTC.

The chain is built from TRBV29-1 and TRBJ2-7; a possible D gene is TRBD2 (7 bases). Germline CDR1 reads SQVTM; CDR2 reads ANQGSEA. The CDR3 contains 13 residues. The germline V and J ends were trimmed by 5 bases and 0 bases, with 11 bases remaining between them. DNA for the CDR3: TGCAGCGTTTGGGGGGGCGCCTCCTACGAGCAGTACTTC. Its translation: CSVWGGASYEQYF.

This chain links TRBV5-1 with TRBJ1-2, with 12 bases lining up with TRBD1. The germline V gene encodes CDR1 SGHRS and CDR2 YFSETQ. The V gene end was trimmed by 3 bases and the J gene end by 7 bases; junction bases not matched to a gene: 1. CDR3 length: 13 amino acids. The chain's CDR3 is CASSWDRGLGYTF. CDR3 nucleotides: TGCGCCAGCAGCTGGGACAGGGGGCTTGGCTACACCTTC.

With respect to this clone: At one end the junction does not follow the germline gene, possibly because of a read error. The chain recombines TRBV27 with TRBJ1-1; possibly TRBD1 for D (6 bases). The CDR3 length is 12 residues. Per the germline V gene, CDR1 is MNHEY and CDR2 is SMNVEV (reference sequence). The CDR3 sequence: CASSLWTATLDF. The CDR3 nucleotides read TGTGCCAGCAGTTTATGGACAGCCACGCTTGACTTT.

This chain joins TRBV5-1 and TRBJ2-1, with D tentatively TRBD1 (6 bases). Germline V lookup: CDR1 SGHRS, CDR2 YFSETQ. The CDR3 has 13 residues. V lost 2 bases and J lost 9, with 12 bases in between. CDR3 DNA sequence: TGCGCCAGCAGCTTCACAGGGTACCGTGAGCAGTTCTTC. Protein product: CASSFTGYREQFF.

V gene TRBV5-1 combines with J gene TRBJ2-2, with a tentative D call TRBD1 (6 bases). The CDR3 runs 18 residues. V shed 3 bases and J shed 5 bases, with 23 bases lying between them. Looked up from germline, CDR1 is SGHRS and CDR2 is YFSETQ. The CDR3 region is CASSSDKITQGKTGELFF. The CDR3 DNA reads TGCGCCAGCAGCTCGGACAAGATTACACAGGGTAAAACCGGGGAGCTGTTTTTT.

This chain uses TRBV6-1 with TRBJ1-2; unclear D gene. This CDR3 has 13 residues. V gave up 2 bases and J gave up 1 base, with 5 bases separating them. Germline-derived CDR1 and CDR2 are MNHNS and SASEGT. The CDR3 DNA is TGTGCCAGCAGTGAAACAGTTAACTATGGCTACACCTTC. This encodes CASSETVNYGYTF.

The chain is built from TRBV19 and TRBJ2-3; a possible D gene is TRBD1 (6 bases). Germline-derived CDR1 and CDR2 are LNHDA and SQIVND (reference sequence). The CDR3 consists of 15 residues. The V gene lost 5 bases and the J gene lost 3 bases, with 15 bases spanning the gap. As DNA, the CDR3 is TGTGCCAGTAGTCCCCGGTTGAGGGGGACAGATACGCAGTATTTT. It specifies CASSPRLRGTDTQYF.

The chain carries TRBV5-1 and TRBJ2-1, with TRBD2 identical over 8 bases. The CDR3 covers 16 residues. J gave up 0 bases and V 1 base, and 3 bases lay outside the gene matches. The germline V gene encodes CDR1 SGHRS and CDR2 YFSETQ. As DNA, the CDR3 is TGCGCCAGCAGCTTGAAGCGGGAGTACTCCTACAATGAGCAGTTCTTC. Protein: CASSLKREYSYNEQFF.

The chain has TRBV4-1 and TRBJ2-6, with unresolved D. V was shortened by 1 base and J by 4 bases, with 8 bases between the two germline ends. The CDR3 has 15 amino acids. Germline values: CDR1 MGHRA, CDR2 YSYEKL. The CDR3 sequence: CASSQGWQGANVLTF. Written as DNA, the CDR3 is TGCGCCAGCAGCCAAGGGTGGCAAGGGGCCAACGTCCTGACTTTC.